This T cell receptor (beta chain) was captured in a study of T cell repertoires in cytomegalovirus infection. Regarding the study as a whole: Dominant in the ex vivo response were TCR beta clonotypes restricted by HLA-C and specific for CMV.

The germline gives CDR1 MDHEN, CDR2 SYDVKM. The CDR3 has 16 amino acids. V lost 3 bases to trimming and J lost 6 bases; unmatched junction nucleotides: 11. This clonotype was picked up a small number of times. Its antigen is still unknown. TCRdb used MiXCR to reprocess the reads, holding one entry per CDR3 protein. The table has roughly 150,000 distinct CDR3 sequences, roughly a fifth seen once. The chain recombines TRBV28 with TRBJ2-3; 8 bases match TRBD2. Here the sequenced sample was CD8+ T cells from cultured PBMCs, taken from culture after CMV antigen stimulation. This receptor was taken from a human donor in good health (CMV status not recorded). Some clones in this sample may be carry-over from other donors' samples. The CDR3 loop reads CASSLSGRGDMDTQYF. CDR3 nucleotide sequence: TGTGCCAGCAGTTTGAGTGGGCGGGGGGATATGGATACGCAGTATTTT. The variable domain in full, with the rest retrieved from reference TRBV28 and TRBJ2-3, is DVKVTQSSRYLVKRTGEKVFLECVQDMDHENMFWYRQDPGLGLRLIYFSYDVKMKEKGDIPEGYSVSREKKERFSLILESASTNQTSMYLCASSLSGRGDMDTQYFGPGTRLTVL.